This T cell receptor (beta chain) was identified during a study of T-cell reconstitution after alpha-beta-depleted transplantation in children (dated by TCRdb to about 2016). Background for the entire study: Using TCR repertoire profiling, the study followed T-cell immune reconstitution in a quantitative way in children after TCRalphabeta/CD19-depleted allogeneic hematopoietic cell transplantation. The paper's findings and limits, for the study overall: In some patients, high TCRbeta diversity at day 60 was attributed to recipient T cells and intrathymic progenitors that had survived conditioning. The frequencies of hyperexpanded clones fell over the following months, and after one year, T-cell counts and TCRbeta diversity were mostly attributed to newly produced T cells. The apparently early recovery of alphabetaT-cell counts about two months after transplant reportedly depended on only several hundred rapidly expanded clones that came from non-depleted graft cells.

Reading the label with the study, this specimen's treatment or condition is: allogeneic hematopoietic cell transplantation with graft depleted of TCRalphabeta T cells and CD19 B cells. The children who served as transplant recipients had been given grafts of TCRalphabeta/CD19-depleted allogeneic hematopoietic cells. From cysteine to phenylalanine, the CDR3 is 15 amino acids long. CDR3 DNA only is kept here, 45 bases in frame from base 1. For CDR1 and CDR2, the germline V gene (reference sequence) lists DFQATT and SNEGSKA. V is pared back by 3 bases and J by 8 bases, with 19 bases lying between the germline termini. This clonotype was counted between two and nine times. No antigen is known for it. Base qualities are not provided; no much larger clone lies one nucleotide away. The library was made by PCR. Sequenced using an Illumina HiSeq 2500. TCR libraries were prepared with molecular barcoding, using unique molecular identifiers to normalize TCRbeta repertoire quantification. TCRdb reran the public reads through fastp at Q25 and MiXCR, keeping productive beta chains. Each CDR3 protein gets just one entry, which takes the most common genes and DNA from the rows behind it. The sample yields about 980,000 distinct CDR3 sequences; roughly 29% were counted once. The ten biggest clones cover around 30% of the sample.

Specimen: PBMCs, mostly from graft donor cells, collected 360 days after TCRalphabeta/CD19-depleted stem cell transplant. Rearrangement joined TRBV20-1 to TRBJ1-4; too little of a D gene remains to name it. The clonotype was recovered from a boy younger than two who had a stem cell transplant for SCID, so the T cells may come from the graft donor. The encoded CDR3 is CSASPSARFREKLFF. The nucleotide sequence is TGCAGTGCTAGCCCCTCAGCCCGCTTCCGAGAAAAACTGTTTTTT.